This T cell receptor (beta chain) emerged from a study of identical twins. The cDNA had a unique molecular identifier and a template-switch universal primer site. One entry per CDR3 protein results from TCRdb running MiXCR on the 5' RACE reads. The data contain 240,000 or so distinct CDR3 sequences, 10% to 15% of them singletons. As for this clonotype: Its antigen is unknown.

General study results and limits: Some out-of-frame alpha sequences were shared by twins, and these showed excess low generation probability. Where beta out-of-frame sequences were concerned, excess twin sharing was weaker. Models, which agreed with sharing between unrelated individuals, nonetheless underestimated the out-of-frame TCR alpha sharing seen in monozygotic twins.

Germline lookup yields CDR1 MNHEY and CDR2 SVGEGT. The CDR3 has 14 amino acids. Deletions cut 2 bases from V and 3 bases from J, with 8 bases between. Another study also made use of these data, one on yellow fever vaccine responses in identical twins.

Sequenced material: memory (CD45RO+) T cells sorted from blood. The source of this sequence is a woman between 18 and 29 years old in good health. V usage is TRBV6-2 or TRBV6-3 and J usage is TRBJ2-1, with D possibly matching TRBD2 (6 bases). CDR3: CASSYRGNYNEQFF. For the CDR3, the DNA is TGTGCCAGCAGTTACCGCGGGAACTACAATGAGCAGTTCTTC.